This T cell receptor (beta chain) was identified in a study of T cells in Graves' hyperthyroidism and ophthalmopathy. There are many counts of this clonotype. A lack of ophthalmopathy progression within 18 months defined stable Graves' hyperthyroidism. Amplified regions were TCR beta CDR3 sequences from RNA transcripts. RT-PCR in the first round (using the HTBI primer set) targeted the TCR CDR3. Using its own MiXCR run on the multiplex PCR reads, TCRdb lists one record per CDR3 protein. This sample has a few hundred thousand distinct CDR3 sequences; approximately 16% occur once, and the top ten carry 35% to 50%. Germline V gene lookup returns CDR1 DFQATT and CDR2 SNEGSKA (reference sequence). V lost 0 bases to trimming and J lost 5 bases, with 16 bases between them. The CDR3 extends over 15 amino acids.

The sequence derives from a man aged 35-49 years with Graves' hyperthyroidism. The sequencing sample was made of blood. This chain connects TRBV20-1 to TRBJ2-5; perhaps D is TRBD1 or TRBD2 (5 bases each). The CDR3 here is CSARDGRGVAETQYF. CDR3 sequence (DNA): TGCAGTGCTAGAGATGGAAGGGGAGTTGCGGAGACCCAGTACTTC.